This TCR beta chain comes out of a study of T cell clonality in common variable immunodeficiency. The study's findings and limits: Common variable immunodeficiency TCR beta sequences reportedly had fewer deletions and N-nucleotide insertions. Fewer TCRbeta clones were shared among CVID subjects than controls.

Germline loops: CDR1 SGHDT, CDR2 YYEEEE. The V end was cut by 7 bases, the J end by 6 bases, with 11 bases between. This CDR3 contains 11 residues. This clone was recorded a few times. Antigen specificity is unknown. The read finishes 3 residues shy of the CDR3 end, and the germline J gene is used to complete it. Clones were sequenced by immunoSEQ multiplex PCR, and TCRdb holds only the in-frame ones, with some missing. This sample has thousands of clones, each found more than once. This TCR was recovered from a human donor with common variable immunodeficiency. The chain joins TRBV5-6 to TRBJ2-7; D perhaps matches TRBD2 (6 bases). The sample was peripheral blood mononuclear cells. The CDR3 loop reads CASGRGAEQYF. CDR3 bases read: TGTGCCAGCGGTCGCGGGGCCGAG.